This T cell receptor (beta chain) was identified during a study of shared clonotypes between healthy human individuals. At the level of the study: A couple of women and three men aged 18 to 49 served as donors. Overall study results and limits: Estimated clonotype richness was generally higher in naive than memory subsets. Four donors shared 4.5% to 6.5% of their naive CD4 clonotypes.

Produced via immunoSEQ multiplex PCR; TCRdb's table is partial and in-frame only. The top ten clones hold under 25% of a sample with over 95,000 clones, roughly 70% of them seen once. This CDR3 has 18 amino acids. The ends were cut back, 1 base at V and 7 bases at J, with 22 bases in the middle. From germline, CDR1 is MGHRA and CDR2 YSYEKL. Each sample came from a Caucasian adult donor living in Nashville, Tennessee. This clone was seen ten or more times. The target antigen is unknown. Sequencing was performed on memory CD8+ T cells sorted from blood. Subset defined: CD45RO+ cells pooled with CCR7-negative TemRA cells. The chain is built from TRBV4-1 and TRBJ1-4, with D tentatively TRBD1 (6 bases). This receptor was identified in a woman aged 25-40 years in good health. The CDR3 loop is CASSQAFQRGTPTEKLFF. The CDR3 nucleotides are TGCGCCAGCAGCCAAGCTTTTCAGCGGGGGACACCGACTGAAAAACTGTTTTTT.